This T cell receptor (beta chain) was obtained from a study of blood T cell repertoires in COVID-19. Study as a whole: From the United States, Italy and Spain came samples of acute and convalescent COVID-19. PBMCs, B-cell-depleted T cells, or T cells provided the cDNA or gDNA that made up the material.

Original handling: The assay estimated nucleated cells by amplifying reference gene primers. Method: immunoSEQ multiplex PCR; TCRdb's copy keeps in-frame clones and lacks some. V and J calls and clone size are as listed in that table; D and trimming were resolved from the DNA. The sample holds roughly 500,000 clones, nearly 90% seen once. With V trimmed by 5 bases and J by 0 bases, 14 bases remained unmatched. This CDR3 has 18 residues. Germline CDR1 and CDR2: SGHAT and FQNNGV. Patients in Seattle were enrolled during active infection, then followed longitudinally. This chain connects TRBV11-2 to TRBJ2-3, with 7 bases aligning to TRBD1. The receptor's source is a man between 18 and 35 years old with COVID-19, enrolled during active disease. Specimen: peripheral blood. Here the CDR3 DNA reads TGTGCCAGCAGCCGGCAGTATGATTGGGACAGTAGCACAGATACGCAGTATTTT. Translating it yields CASSRQYDWDSSTDTQYF.